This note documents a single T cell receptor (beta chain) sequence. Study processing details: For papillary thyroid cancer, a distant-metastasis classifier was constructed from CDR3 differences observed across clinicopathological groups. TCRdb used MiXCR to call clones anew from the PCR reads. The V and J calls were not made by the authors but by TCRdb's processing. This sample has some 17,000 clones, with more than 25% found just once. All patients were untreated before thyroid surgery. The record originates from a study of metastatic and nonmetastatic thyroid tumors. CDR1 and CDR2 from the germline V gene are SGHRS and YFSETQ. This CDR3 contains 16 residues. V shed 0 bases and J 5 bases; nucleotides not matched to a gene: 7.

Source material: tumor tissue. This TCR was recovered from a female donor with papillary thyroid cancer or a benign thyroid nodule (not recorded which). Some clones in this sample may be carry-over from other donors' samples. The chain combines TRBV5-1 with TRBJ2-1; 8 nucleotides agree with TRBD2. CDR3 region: CASSLGLTSANNEQFF. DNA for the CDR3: TGCGCCAGCAGCTTGGGATTGACTAGCGCCAACAATGAGCAGTTCTTC.